The following is a TCR beta chain sequence with its context. Antigen unknown. In germline, CDR1 is MNHEY, CDR2 SMNVEV (reference sequence). Trimming left V 6 bases short and J 9 bases short, with 18 bases between. The CDR3 contains 15 residues. These data are taken from a study of blood T cells in healthy people across ages. About the study: Per every two T cells, about one barcoded beta molecule was captured by template switching.

Combining a sample-barcoded 5' primer with a J-beta primer mix, a second PCR ran for 7 to 11 cycles. Each CDR3 protein is one row after TCRdb ran MiXCR on the 5' RACE reads. The sample has just over 800,000 distinct CDR3 sequences, 55% to 65% seen once; the top ten hold around a quarter. Study results and caveats: In long-lived donors, naive CD4+ cell counts and diversity exceeded those of aged donors. Age showed a roughly linear inverse relationship with TCR beta diversity per million T cells.

This chain joins TRBV27 and TRBJ1-6; tentative D call: TRBD1 (5 bases). The sample consisted of blood. The sequence was obtained from a man aged 25 to 40 in good health. The CDR3 nucleotides are TGTGCCAGCAGCCGGGGGGAGGGGATGAGTTCACCCCTCCACTTT. This encodes CASSRGEGMSSPLHF.